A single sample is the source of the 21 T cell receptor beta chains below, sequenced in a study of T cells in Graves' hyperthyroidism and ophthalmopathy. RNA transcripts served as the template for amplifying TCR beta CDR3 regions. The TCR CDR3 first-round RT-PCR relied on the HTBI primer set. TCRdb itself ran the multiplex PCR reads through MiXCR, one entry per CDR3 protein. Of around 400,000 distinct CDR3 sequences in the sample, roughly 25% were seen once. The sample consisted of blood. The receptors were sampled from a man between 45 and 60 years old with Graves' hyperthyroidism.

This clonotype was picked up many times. Written as DNA, the CDR3 is TGTGCCAGCAGCTTAGAGGAAGCGGGAACCTACGAGCAGTACTTC. Its translation is CASSLEEAGTYEQYF. The V and J genes are TRBV7-8 and TRBJ2-7, with TRBD2 identical over 7 bases. Germline CDR1 and CDR2: SGHVS and FQNEAQ. The ends lost 1 base at V and 2 bases at J; junction bases unmatched: 5. The CDR3 sequence is 15 residues long.

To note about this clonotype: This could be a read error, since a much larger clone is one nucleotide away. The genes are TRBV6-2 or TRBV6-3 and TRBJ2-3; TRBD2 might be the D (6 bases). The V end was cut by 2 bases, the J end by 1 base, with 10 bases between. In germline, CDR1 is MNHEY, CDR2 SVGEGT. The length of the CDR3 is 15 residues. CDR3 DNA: TGTGCCAGCAGTTACGGGACTGGCGGCACAGATACGCAGTATTTT. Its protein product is CASSYGTGGTDTQYF.

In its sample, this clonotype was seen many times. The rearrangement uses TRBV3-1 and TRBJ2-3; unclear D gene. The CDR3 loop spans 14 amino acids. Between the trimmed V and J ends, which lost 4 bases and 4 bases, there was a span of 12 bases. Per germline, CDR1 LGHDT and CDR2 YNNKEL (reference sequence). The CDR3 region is CASSPTSHSDTQYF. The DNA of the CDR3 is TGTGCCAGCAGCCCTACCAGCCACTCAGATACGCAGTATTTT.

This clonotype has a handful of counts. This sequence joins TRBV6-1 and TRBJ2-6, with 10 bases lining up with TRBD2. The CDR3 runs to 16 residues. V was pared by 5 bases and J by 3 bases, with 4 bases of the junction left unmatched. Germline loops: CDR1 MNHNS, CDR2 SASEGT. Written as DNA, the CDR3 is TGTGCCAGCAGTAAGGGACTAGCGAGTGGGGCCAACGTCCTGACTTTC. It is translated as CASSKGLASGANVLTF.

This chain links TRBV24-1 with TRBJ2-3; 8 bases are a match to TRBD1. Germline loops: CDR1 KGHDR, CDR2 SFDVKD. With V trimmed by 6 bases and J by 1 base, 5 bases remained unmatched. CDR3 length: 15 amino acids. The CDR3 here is CATSFAGQGTDTQYF. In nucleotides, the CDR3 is TGTGCCACCAGTTTCGCGGGACAGGGCACAGATACGCAGTATTTT.

CDR3 DNA: TGTGCCAGCAGCCAATCATCAAGGGTCTCGAAGACAGGGTCATTCTTGAGCTCCTACAATGAGCAGTTCTTC. It specifies CASSQSSRVSKTGSFLSSYNEQFF. This chain connects TRBV11-2 to TRBJ2-1, with 7 bases aligning to TRBD1. The CDR3 covers 24 residues. V dropped 5 bases and J dropped 0; count of bases not matched to a gene: 31. Germline V CDR1 and CDR2: SGHAT, FQNNGV.

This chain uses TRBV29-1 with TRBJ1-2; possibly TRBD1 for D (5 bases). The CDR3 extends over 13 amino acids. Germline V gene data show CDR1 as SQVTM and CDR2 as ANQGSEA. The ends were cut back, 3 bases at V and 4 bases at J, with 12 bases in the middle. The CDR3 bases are TGCAGCGTTGACTCCAGGGAAATCTATGGCTACACCTTC. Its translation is CSVDSREIYGYTF.

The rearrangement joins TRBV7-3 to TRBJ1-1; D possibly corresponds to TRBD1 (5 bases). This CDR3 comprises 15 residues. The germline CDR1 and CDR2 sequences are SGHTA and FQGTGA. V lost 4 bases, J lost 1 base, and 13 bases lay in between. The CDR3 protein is CASSSGFGGNTEAFF. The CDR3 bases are TGTGCCAGCAGCTCCGGGTTCGGGGGGAACACTGAAGCTTTCTTT.

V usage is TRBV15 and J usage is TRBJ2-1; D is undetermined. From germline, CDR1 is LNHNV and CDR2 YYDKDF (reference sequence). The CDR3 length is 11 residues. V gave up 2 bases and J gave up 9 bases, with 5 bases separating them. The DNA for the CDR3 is TGTGCCACCAGCAGATTAGGTGAGCAGTTCTTC. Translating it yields CATSRLGEQFF.

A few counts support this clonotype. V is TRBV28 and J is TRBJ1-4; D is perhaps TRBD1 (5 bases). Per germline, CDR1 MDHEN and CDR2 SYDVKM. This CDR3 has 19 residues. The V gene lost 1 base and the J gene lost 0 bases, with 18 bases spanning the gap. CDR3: CASSLSPTEATATNEKLFF. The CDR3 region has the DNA TGTGCCAGCAGTTTATCCCCGACAGAAGCCACCGCAACTAATGAAAAACTGTTTTTT.

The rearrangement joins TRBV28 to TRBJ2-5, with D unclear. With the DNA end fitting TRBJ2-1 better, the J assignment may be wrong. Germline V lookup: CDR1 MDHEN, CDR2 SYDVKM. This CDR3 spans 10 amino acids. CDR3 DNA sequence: TGTGCCAGCGGAGAAGAGACCCAGTTCTTC. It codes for CASGEETQFF.

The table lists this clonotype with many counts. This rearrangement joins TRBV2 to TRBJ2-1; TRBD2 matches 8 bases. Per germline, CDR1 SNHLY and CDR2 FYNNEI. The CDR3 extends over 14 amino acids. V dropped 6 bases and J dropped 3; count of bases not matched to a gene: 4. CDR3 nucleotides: TGTGCCAGCAGGCTGAGCGGGAGCTACAATGAGCAGTTCTTC. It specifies CASRLSGSYNEQFF.

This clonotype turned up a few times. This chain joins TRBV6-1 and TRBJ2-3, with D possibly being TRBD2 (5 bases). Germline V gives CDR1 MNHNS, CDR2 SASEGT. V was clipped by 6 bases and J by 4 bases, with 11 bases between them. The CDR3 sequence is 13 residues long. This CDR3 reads CASRTHGADTQYF. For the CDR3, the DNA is TGTGCCAGCAGAACTCACGGGGCAGATACGCAGTATTTT.

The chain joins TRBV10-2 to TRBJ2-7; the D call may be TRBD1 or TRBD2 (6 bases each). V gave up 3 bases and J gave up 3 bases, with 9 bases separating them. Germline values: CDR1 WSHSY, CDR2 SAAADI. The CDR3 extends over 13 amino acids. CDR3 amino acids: CASSDGGGYEQYF. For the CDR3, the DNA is TGCGCCAGCAGTGACGGGGGCGGCTACGAGCAGTACTTC.

This CDR3 reads CASSQLAGLNYNEQFF. The CDR3 nucleotides are TGTGCCAGCAGTCAACTAGCGGGGTTGAACTACAATGAGCAGTTCTTC. The chain couples TRBV12-3 or TRBV12-4 to TRBJ2-1; 10 positions agree with TRBD2. J lost 3 bases, V lost 5 bases, and 7 bases had no gene match. This CDR3 comprises 16 residues.

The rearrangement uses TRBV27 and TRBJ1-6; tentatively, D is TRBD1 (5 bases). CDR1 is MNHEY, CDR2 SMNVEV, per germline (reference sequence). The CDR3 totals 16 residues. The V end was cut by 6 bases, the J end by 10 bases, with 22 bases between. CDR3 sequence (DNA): TGTGCCAGCAGCACATTCCCCCCGGGTGCAGGGTCACCCCTCCACTTT. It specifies CASSTFPPGAGSPLHF.

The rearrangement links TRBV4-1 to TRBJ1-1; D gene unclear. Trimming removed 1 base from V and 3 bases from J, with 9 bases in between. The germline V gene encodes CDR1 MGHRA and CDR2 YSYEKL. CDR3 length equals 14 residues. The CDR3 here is CASSQGQLYTEAFF. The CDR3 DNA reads TGCGCCAGCAGCCAAGGTCAGTTATACACTGAAGCTTTCTTT.

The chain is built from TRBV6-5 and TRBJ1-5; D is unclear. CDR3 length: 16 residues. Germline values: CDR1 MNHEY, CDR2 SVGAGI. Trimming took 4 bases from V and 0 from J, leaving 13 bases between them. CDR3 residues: CASSLSGPYSNQPQHF. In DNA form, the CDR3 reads TGTGCCAGCAGTTTATCCGGGCCCTATAGCAATCAGCCCCAGCATTTT.

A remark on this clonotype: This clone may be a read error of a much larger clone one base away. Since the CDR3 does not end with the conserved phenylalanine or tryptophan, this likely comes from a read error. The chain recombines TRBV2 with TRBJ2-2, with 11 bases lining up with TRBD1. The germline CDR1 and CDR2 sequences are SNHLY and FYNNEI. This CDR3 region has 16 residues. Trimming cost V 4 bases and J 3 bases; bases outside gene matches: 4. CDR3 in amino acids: CASSGWDRGDTGELFS. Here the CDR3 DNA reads TGTGCCAGCAGTGGATGGGACAGGGGGGACACCGGGGAGCTGTTTTCT.

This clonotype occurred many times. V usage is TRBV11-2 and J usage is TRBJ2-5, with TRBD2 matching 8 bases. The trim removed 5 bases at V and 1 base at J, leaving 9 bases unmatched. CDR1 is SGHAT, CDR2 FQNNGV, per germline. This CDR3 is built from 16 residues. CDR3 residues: CASSLLVTSAQETQYF. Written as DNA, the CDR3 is TGTGCCAGCAGCCTACTCGTGACTAGCGCCCAAGAGACCCAGTACTTC.

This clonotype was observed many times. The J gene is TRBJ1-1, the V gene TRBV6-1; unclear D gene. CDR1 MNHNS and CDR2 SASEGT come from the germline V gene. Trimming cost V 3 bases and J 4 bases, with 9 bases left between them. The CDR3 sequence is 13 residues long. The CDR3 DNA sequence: TGTGCCAGCAGTGAGTGGACGGGCACTGAAGCTTTCTTT. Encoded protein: CASSEWTGTEAFF.